This T cell receptor (beta chain) was profiled in a study of T cells in Graves' hyperthyroidism and ophthalmopathy. This clonotype was recorded many times. CDR1 is SGDLS and CDR2 is YYNGEE in the germline V gene. V lost 0 bases to trimming and J lost 2 bases, with 11 bases between them. CDR3 size: 15 residues. Ophthalmopathy patients had moderate-to-severe active disease, CAS ≥3, NOSPECS ≥4, and disease duration under 3 months. Uncontrolled infection, other autoimmune disease, pregnancy and lactation each barred patients from inclusion. The CDR3 regions of TCR beta were amplified from RNA transcripts. The HTBI primer set drove a first-round RT-PCR of the TCR CDR3. TCRdb re-analysed the multiplex PCR reads in MiXCR, keeping a single row per CDR3 protein. Altogether about 410,000 distinct CDR3 sequences are present, 13% to 15% being singletons, with the ten largest covering around a fifth.

The sequence was obtained from a woman between 25 and 40 years old with Graves' ophthalmopathy. The V gene is TRBV9, the J gene TRBJ1-1; D remains unclear. The specimen was blood. Written as DNA, the CDR3 is TGTGCCAGCAGCGTAGGAGGAACTATAAACACTGAAGCTTTCTTT. Encoded protein: CASSVGGTINTEAFF.